This TCR beta chain was recovered during a study of blood T cell repertoires in COVID-19. Study at large: The samples span acute and convalescent COVID-19 from the United States, Italy and Spain.

Original data processing: Estimation of nucleated cell counts relied on the amplification of reference gene primers. Sequencing was performed with immunoSEQ multiplex PCR; in TCRdb, only in-frame clones are kept and a portion is missing. That table supplies the V and J calls and clone size; D and trimming were determined from the DNA. The sample holds 310,000 or so clones; roughly 84% are singletons and the top ten take 1%. Trimming cost V 7 bases and J 5 bases; bases outside gene matches: 8. CDR1 SGHTA and CDR2 FQGNSA come from the germline V gene. This CDR3 has 14 residues. The chain joins TRBV7-2 to TRBJ2-7, with 10 bases matching TRBD1. The sequenced sample consisted of peripheral blood. This TCR was recovered from a man over 45 with active or convalescent COVID-19. CDR3: CASNSGTGDDEQYF. The CDR3 nucleotides read TGTGCCAGCAACTCAGGGACAGGGGACGACGAGCAGTACTTC.